This T cell receptor beta chain stems from a study of shared clonotypes between healthy human individuals (dated by TCRdb to about 2020). The study in broad terms: The cohort included a few men and a couple of women between 18 and 49 years of age. To estimate repertoire size and how much clonotypes are shared between individuals, the study performed deep sequencing of blood TCR repertoires from a few healthy adults. Different laboratories and diverse techniques were used to prepare libraries and sequence TCR repertoires, to increase sequencing depth and limit assay-specific biases. Each donor's leukapheresis produced roughly between roughly 0.9 and 9 billion PBMCs. Per donor, three plates each were used for CD4 naive and CD4 memory, two for CD8 naive, and one for CD8 memory. General conclusions and limits of the study: Naive subsets generally had larger estimated clonotype richness than memory subsets did. Even with the large sequencing depth, rarefaction of the sorted-subset datasets indicated that sequencing was incomplete. Sharing across a few donors was observed for around 5% of naive CD4, over 3% of naive CD8, over 2% of memory CD4, and roughly 0.4% of memory CD8 clonotypes. Because the study included only a small number of donors, the genetic and exposure-history diversity represented was limited. Compared with non-shared clonotypes, clonotypes shared by all four sorted-subset donors had higher generation probabilities. Pairwise subsampling indicated that sequencing depth was expected to affect the degree of clonotype sharing among donors. Sampling was limited to blood, and TCR repertoires in tissue likely differ from TCR repertoires in blood.

As to this clone: Its recognized antigen is unknown. One base away there is no much larger clone; base qualities are not given.

Using the deep immunoSEQ assay, TCR CDR3 regions were amplified from genomic DNA by multiplex PCR. For each cell subset, the extracted genomic DNA was distributed evenly across all wells of several immunoSEQ 96-well plates, and each plate served as one replicate. Each replicate PCR for sorted subsets received about 200 ng genomic DNA, equal to about 30,000 T cell genomes. Purified libraries were quantified with a Qubit 3.0 fluorometer, sized on a Bioanalyzer 2100, and re-quantified with the KAPA Library Quantification kit. A separate single-read 150-cycle Illumina NextSeq 550 flow cell was used to sequence each immunoSEQ 96-well plate. Under the source paper's analysis protocol: The immunoSEQ output contained only junctional sequences without quality scores, so filtering could not match that applied to full-length reads. Sequences were annotated with PyIR, a Python wrapper for IgBLAST v1.9, using IMGT germline references to assign V/J genes and CDR3. Reads were removed for weak V/J assignments (E-value above 1e-6), missing CDR3, stop codons, out-of-frame junctions, or ambiguous translated residues. V3J clonotypes were defined as sequences sharing the same inferred V gene, J gene, and CDR3 amino acid sequence. To compute the percentage overlap between repertoires, the number of shared unique clonotypes was divided by the size of the smaller repertoire. RTK rarefaction, the Chao1 estimator, and Recon v2.1 estimates of unobserved clonotypes were used to assess repertoire richness. Generation probabilities for all TCRbeta clonotypes obtained by the gDNA method from a handful of donors were computed using OLGA. TCRdb carries this immuneACCESS record with in-frame sequences only. Its versions omit some clonotypes, under half of them owing to an unresolved V gene in the studies checked, with the rest unexplained. D and trimming come from the DNA, and the V and J calls and clone size come from that table. This sample lists under 350,000 clones; over 75% were detected once. The leading ten clones occupy about a sixth of the sample.

Donors were healthy HIV-negative adults with no recently reported acute infections or vaccinations. Every donor was a Caucasian adult living in Nashville, Tennessee, USA. CD8 memory samples consisted of magnetically selected CD45RO+ cells combined with CCR7-negative CD45RA+ effector memory (TemRA) cells. Blood was collected by leukapheresis, and PBMCs were isolated by Ficoll-Histopaque density gradient centrifugation and then cryopreserved in liquid nitrogen vapor phase. Analytical flow cytometry was used to check the purity and quantity of every magnetically sorted T cell population. Genomic DNA was isolated from each sorted fraction and quantified by UV absorbance on a Nanodrop 2000c. This receptor was taken from a man between 18 and 35 years old in good health. Sequencing input: memory CD8+ T cells sorted from blood. The cell subset or site tag for this specimen amounts to: CD45RO+ cells pooled with CCR7-negative TemRA cells.

The sequence in DNA is TGTGCCAGCACGGGACTTTTGAACACTGAAGCTTTCTTT. This translates into CASTGLLNTEAFF. This chain joins TRBV6-1 to TRBJ1-1, with TRBD1 perhaps the D gene, on 5 matching bases. The CDR3 numbers 13 residues from cysteine through phenylalanine. Just the 39-base CDR3 DNA is kept, in frame starting at base 1. Via the germline V gene, CDR1 is MNHNS and CDR2 SASEGT. Trimming removed 7 bases from V and 0 bases from J, leaving 9 bases between the germline ends.